The clone carrying this T cell receptor beta chain was picked up one time. The data were obtained in a study of shared T cell receptors in the human thymus. CDR3 size: 22 residues. The germline CDR1 and CDR2 sequences are LGHNA and YNFKEQ. V was clipped by 0 bases and J by 5 bases; unmatched bases: 25. Clones were sequenced by immunoSEQ multiplex PCR, and TCRdb holds only the in-frame ones, with some missing. The table records hundreds of thousands of clones, 70% to 90% of them present only once. The sample was also linked to a second study, of human thymus T cells. That publication notes: Those donating were healthy Finnish infants in corrective surgery for congenital heart defects. Resections from corrective heart surgery provided thymus tissue. V and J genes seemed to be used with bias in thymic and blood repertoires. Related research found strongly overlapping thymic repertoires in unrelated individuals.

The receptor was derived from a boy under two years old with a congenital heart defect. The specimen was thymocytes. The chain combines TRBV4-2 with TRBJ2-7, with TRBD1 identical over 10 bases. In DNA form, the CDR3 reads TGTGCCAGCAGCCAAGAAATCAACCCCCGATTGGAGGGGACAGGGGAGGGGCACGAGCAGTACTTC. Encoded protein: CASSQEINPRLEGTGEGHEQYF.